The source of this T cell receptor beta chain is a study of CD8 T cells in ankylosing spondylitis. This clonotype was seen many times. Antigen: not known. Study-wide results and caveats: Made up of fewer than ten highly homologous variants, a TCR beta motif appeared characteristic of ankylosing spondylitis blood.

TCRdb re-called the 5' RACE reads with MiXCR, one entry per CDR3 protein. The table has 290,000 or so distinct CDR3 sequences, around 21% seen once. V dropped 3 bases and J dropped 7 bases, with 12 bases sitting between them. The CDR3 runs 13 residues. The V call is TRBV12-3 or TRBV12-4, the J call TRBJ1-2; D call uncertain. Sequencing was performed on blood, either unsorted or a sorted T cell fraction (not recorded which). The clonotype originates from a female donor with ankylosing spondylitis or in good health (not recorded which). CDR3 sequence reads: CASSFRRISGYTF. The DNA for the CDR3 is TGTGCCAGCAGTTTCCGCAGGATTTCTGGCTACACCTTC.